The clone carrying this TCR beta chain occurred a few times. What it recognizes is unknown. This sample is drawn from a study of long-term antiretroviral therapy in people with HIV. This CDR3 region has 14 residues. With 2 bases removed from V and 0 bases from J, the gap between germline ends came to 8 bases. The germline V gene encodes CDR1 SGHTA and CDR2 FQGNSA. immunoSEQ v3.0 was run at survey level. Generated by immunoSEQ multiplex PCR, the TCRdb table keeps only in-frame clones and is missing some. The sample has about 30,000 clones; about 85% are singletons. Study-wide points: Records did not include ART adherence, viral resistance or therapy changes.

This sequence originates from a man aged 40-55 years with HIV. This rearrangement joins TRBV7-2 to TRBJ2-7; no firm D call. This sample comprised unsorted PBMCs, obtained 3 years after starting antiretroviral therapy. This CDR3 reads CASSLQLNSYEQYF. The CDR3 nucleotides are TGTGCCAGCAGCTTACAACTGAACTCCTACGAGCAGTACTTC.